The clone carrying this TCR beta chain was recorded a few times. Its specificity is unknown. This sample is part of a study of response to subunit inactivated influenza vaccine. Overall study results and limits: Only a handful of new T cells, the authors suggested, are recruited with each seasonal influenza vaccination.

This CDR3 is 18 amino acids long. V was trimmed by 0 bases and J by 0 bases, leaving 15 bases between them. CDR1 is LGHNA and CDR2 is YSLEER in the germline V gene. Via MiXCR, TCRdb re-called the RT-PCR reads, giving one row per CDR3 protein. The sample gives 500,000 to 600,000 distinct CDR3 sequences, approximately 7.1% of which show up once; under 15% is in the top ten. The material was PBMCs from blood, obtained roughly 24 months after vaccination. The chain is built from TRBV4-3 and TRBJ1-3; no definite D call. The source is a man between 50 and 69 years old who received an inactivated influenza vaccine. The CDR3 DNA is TGCGCCAGCAGCCAAGACCCGGGAATGGATTTCTCTGGAAACACCATATATTTT. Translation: CASSQDPGMDFSGNTIYF.